This T cell receptor beta chain was identified in a study of response to subunit inactivated influenza vaccine. The sample holds many counts of this clonotype. As yet, its antigen is unknown. Per the germline V gene, CDR1 is DFQATT and CDR2 is SNEGSKA (reference sequence). The CDR3 totals 13 residues. Trimming cost V 3 bases and J 6 bases, with 13 bases left between them. Via MiXCR, TCRdb re-called the RT-PCR reads, giving one row per CDR3 protein. The sample holds about 530,000 distinct CDR3 sequences; about an eighth are singletons and the top ten take around 12%. Study outcomes and limitations: Each seasonal flu vaccination may recruit only limited new T cells, authors suggested.

The gene calls are TRBV20-1 and TRBJ2-3, with D unresolved. This TCR came from a man aged 45-65 years who received an inactivated influenza vaccine. Sequencing used PBMCs from blood, obtained 35 to 45 days after vaccination. Here the CDR3 reads CSASPGSLDTQYF. The CDR3 coding sequence is TGCAGTGCTAGTCCTGGGTCACTGGATACGCAGTATTTT.